The rows below give T cell receptor beta chains drawn from one sample of a study of Graves' ophthalmopathy and Graves' hyperthyroidism. Via MiXCR, TCRdb re-called the multiplex PCR reads, giving one row per CDR3 protein. The table lists fewer than 350,000 distinct CDR3 sequences, 15% to 20% of them singletons, with about 12% in the top ten. The sequencing sample was made of peripheral blood. The receptors originated from an adult man with Graves' ophthalmopathy. The CDR3 runs from the conserved cysteine through the conserved F or W. The order of the fields is D gene, clone size, J gene, V gene, CDR3 protein, CDR3 DNA. The D gene is left open where the match is weak. Rows may omit the clone size; those that give it use once, few, many or a size class.

d_gene: TRBD2
abundance: many
j_gene: TRBJ2-7
v_gene: TRBV28
CDR3aa: CASSLPSLGLAGVSYEQYF
CDR3nt: TGTGCCAGCAGTTTACCGTCCTTGGGACTAGCGGGTGTTTCCTACGAGCAGTACTTC

d_gene: .
abundance: many
j_gene: TRBJ2-4
v_gene: TRBV18
CDR3aa: CASSPPVAKNIQYF
CDR3nt: TGTGCCAGCTCACCACCGGTAGCCAAAAACATTCAGTACTTC

d_gene: .
abundance: many
j_gene: TRBJ2-2
v_gene: TRBV4-2
CDR3aa: CASSQDPQPSTGELFF
CDR3nt: TGTGCCAGCAGCCAAGATCCCCAGCCCAGCACCGGGGAGCTGTTTTTT

d_gene: .
abundance: many
j_gene: TRBJ1-5
v_gene: TRBV30
CDR3aa: CAWSGGQGFNQPQHF
CDR3nt: TGTGCCTGGAGTGGAGGTCAGGGTTTCAATCAGCCCCAGCATTTT

d_gene: .
abundance: many
j_gene: TRBJ2-7
v_gene: TRBV7-6
CDR3aa: CASSKGIGYEQYF
CDR3nt: TGTGCCAGCAGTAAGGGGATTGGTTACGAGCAGTACTTC

d_gene: .
abundance: many
j_gene: TRBJ2-2
v_gene: TRBV27
CDR3aa: CASSFIGVTGELFF
CDR3nt: TGTGCCAGCAGTTTTATAGGGGTCACCGGGGAGCTGTTTTTT

d_gene: TRBD2
abundance: many
j_gene: TRBJ2-5
v_gene: TRBV7-9
CDR3aa: CASSPWTSGRVETQYF
CDR3nt: TGTGCCAGCAGCCCCTGGACTAGCGGGAGGGTAGAGACCCAGTACTTC

d_gene: TRBD2
abundance: many
j_gene: TRBJ2-5
v_gene: TRBV5-1
CDR3aa: CASSRDYVQETQYF
CDR3nt: TGCGCCAGCAGCAGGGACTACGTGCAAGAGACCCAGTACTTC

d_gene: .
abundance: many
j_gene: TRBJ1-1
v_gene: TRBV2
CDR3aa: CASRNQIQGSEAFF
CDR3nt: TGTGCCAGCAGGAACCAAATACAGGGTTCTGAAGCTTTCTTT

d_gene: TRBD1
abundance: many
j_gene: TRBJ1-5
v_gene: TRBV19
CDR3aa: CASSFGQDAGVQPQHF
CDR3nt: TGTGCCAGTAGTTTCGGACAGGACGCAGGAGTGCAGCCCCAGCATTTT

d_gene: .
abundance: many
j_gene: TRBJ2-7
v_gene: TRBV28
CDR3aa: CASSPDRSGQYF
CDR3nt: TGTGCCAGCAGTCCCGACCGCAGTGGGCAGTACTTC

d_gene: .
abundance: many
j_gene: TRBJ1-2
v_gene: TRBV19
CDR3aa: CASSPVGTEFYYGYTF
CDR3nt: TGTGCCAGTAGTCCCGTCGGGACGGAATTTTACTATGGCTACACCTTC

d_gene: .
abundance: .
j_gene: TRBJ1-1
v_gene: TRBV29-1
CDR3aa: CSYYVVGQKWTEAFF
CDR3nt: TGCAGCTACTACGTCGTTGGCCAGAAATGGACTGAAGCTTTCTTT

d_gene: .
abundance: many
j_gene: TRBJ1-5
v_gene: TRBV6-2/TRBV6-3
CDR3aa: CASSYSGDARNQPQHF
CDR3nt: TGTGCCAGCAGTTACTCGGGGGACGCAAGGAATCAGCCCCAGCATTTT

d_gene: .
abundance: many
j_gene: TRBJ1-5
v_gene: TRBV30
CDR3aa: CAWRGSGDQPQHF
CDR3nt: TGTGCCTGGAGGGGGTCAGGGGATCAGCCCCAGCATTTT

d_gene: TRBD2
abundance: .
j_gene: TRBJ2-7
v_gene: TRBV4-3
CDR3aa: CASSSSTSGYYEQYF
CDR3nt: TGCGCCAGCAGCTCCTCGACTAGCGGGTACTACGAGCAGTACTTC

d_gene: .
abundance: many
j_gene: TRBJ2-5
v_gene: TRBV11-3
CDR3aa: CASSLDSGRQETQYF
CDR3nt: TGTGCCAGCAGCTTAGACTCCGGACGGCAAGAGACCCAGTACTTC